This T cell receptor (beta chain) originates from a study of blood T cell repertoires in COVID-19. Study in general: Collection of acute and convalescent COVID-19 samples took place in the United States, Italy and Spain. PBMCs, B-cell-depleted T cells, or T cells provided the cDNA or gDNA that made up the material.

Trimming took off 0 bases at V and 2 bases at J, with 11 bases between the two ends. CDR1 and CDR2 from the germline V gene are PRHDT and FYEKMQ (reference sequence). This CDR3 region has 16 residues. How the authors handled the data: Nucleated cell number was recorded as an estimate derived from reference gene primer amplification. The repertoire was sequenced with immunoSEQ multiplex PCR; TCRdb's copy has only in-frame clones and lacks some. V and J calls and clone size are copied from that table; D and trimming were computed from the DNA. This sample has 150,000 to 200,000 clones, with nearly 85% found just once.

This TCR came from a woman in her 30s with acute or convalescent COVID-19. The sequencing sample was made of peripheral blood. The rearrangement links TRBV13 to TRBJ1-3, with a possible D match to TRBD1 (5 bases). The CDR3 nucleotides read TGTGCCAGCAGCTTAGGCCGGGGGGTACCTGGAAACACCATATATTTT. This translates into CASSLGRGVPGNTIYF.